This is a list of T cell receptor beta chains from one sample in a study of cytomegalovirus exposure and HLA in healthy donors. Sequenced by immunoSEQ multiplex PCR; TCRdb stores in-frame clones only, minus some. The data hold 130,000 to 150,000 clones, with about three quarters observed a single time. Sequenced input: PBMCs. The source is a man aged 40-49 years in good health and CMV-seropositive. The CDR3 runs from the conserved cysteine through the conserved F or W. A D gene is named only where the DNA matches it firmly. Not every row has a clone size; where given, it reads once, few, many or a size class.

>TRBV4-3|TRBJ2-1|medium-sized|NA
CASSHENEQFF
TGCGCCAGCAGCCATGAGAATGAGCAGTTCTTC
>TRBV19|TRBJ1-2|NA|TRBD1
CASSQTGGNYGYTF
TGTGCCAGTAGTCAGACAGGGGGAAACTATGGCTACACCTTC
>TRBV2|TRBJ2-5|NA|TRBD2
CASSEAYLAGGRYF
TGTGCCAGCAGTGAAGCGTACCTAGCGGGCGGGAGATACTTC
>TRBV7-9|TRBJ1-2|NA|NA
CSSSFGHAGYTF
TGTTCCAGCAGCTTTGGACACGCTGGCTACACCTTC
>TRBV10-3|TRBJ1-5|few|NA
CAISPTDGGGKPQHF
TGTGCCATCAGCCCAACGGATGGGGGGGGCAAGCCCCAGCATTTT
>TRBV5-8|TRBJ1-5|few|NA
CASSGQSRNQPQHF
TGTGCCAGCAGCGGACAGTCGCGCAATCAGCCCCAGCATTTT
>TRBV11-2|TRBJ2-1|NA|TRBD1
CASSLGQAHNEQFF
TGTGCCAGCAGCTTGGGACAGGCGCACAATGAGCAGTTCTTC
>TRBV28|TRBJ2-7|NA|NA
CASSAQASTYF
TGTGCCAGCAGCGCCCAGGCGAGTACGTACTTC
>TRBV7-2|TRBJ2-5|NA|TRBD2
CASGGRGEWETQYF
TGTGCCAGCGGCGGGCGGGGGGAATGGGAGACCCAGTACTTC
>TRBV10-2|TRBJ1-2|NA|NA
CASWAGFRLGGGYTF
TGCGCCAGCTGGGCAGGGTTCCGATTAGGAGGGGGCTACACCTTC
>TRBV13|TRBJ1-5|NA|TRBD1
CASSLGQGGRGPQHF
TGTGCCAGCAGCTTGGGACAGGGGGGGAGGGGGCCCCAGCATTTT
>TRBV7-9|TRBJ2-2|NA|TRBD2
CASRGPGLAGVGTGELFF
TGTGCCAGCAGGGGACCGGGACTAGCGGGAGTCGGCACCGGGGAGCTGTTTTTT
>TRBV14|TRBJ2-7|NA|NA
CASSRNELTGKYEQYF
TGTGCCAGCAGCCGGAACGAACTAACAGGGAAATACGAGCAGTACTTC
>TRBV30|TRBJ1-2|NA|NA
CAWSVRTNYGYTF
TGTGCCTGGAGTGTGAGGACTAACTATGGCTACACCTTC
>TRBV28|TRBJ2-1|NA|TRBD2
CASRPSGRKYEQFF
TGTGCCAGCAGACCTAGCGGGAGGAAGTATGAGCAGTTCTTC
>TRBV19|TRBJ2-4|NA|NA
CASSRQYGPAKNIQYF
TGTGCCAGTAGTAGGCAGTATGGGCCAGCCAAAAACATTCAGTACTTC
>TRBV2|TRBJ2-5|once|TRBD1
CASRSGTAQETQYF
TGTGCCAGCAGATCCGGGACAGCTCAAGAGACCCAGTACTTC